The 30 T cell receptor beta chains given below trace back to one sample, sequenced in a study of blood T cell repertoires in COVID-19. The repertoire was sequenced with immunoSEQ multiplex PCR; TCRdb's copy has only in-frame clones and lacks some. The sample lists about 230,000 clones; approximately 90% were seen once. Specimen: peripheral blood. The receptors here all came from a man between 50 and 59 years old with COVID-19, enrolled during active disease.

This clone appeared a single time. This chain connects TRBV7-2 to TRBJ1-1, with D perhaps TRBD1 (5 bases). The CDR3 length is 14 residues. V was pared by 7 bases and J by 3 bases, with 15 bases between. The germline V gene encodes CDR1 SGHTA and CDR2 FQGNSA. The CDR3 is CASNPFGGDTEAFF. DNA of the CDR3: TGTGCCAGCAACCCGTTCGGGGGGGACACTGAAGCTTTCTTT.

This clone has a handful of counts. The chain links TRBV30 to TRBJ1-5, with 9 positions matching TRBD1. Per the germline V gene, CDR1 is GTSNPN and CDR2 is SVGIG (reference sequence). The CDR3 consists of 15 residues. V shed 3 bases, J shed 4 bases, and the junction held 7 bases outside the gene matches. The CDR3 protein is CAWRVQGARNQPQHF. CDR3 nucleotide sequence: TGTGCCTGGAGAGTACAGGGGGCTAGGAATCAGCCCCAGCATTTT.

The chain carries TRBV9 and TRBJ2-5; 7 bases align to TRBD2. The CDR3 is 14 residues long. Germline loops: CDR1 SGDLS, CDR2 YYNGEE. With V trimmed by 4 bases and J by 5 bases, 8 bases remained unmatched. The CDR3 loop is CASSPSRGRETQYF. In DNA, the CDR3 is TGTGCCAGCAGCCCCTCGCGGGGGAGGGAGACCCAGTACTTC.

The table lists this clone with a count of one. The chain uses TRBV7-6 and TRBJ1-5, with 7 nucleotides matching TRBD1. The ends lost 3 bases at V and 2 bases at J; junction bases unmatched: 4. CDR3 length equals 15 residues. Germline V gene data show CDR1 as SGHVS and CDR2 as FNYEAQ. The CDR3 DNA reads TGTGCCAGCAGCTTCTCCGGGACAGGCAATCAGCCCCAGCATTTT. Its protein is CASSFSGTGNQPQHF.

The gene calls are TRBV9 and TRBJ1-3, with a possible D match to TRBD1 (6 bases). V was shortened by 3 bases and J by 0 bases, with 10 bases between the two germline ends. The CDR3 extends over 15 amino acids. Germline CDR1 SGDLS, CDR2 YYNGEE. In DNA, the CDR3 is TGTGCCAGCAGCGACGGACAGAGCTCTGGAAACACCATATATTTT. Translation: CASSDGQSSGNTIYF.

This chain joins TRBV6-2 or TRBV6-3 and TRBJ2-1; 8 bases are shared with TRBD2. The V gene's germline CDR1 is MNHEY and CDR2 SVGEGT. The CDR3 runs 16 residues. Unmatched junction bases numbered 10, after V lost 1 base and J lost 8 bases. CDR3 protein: CASSYLGLGFSDEQFF. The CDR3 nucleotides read TGTGCCAGCAGTTACTTGGGACTAGGTTTTTCGGATGAGCAGTTCTTC.

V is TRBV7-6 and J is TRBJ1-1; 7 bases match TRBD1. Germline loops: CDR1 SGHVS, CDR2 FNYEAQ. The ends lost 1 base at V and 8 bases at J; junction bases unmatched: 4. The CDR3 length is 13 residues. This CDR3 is CASSLVEGAEAFF. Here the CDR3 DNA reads TGTGCCAGCAGCTTAGTCGAGGGGGCGGAAGCTTTCTTT.

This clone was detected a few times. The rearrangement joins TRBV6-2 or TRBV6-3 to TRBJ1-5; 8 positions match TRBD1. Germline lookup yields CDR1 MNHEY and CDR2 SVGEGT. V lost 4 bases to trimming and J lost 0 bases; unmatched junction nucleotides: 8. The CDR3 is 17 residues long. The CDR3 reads CASSFNNDRGSNQPQHF. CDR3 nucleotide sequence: TGTGCCAGCAGTTTCAATAACGACAGGGGTAGCAATCAGCCCCAGCATTTT.

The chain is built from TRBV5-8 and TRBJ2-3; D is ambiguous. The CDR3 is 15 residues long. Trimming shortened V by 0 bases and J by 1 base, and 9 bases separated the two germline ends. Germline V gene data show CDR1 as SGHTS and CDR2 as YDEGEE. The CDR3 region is CASSLEGRRTDTQYF. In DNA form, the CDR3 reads TGTGCCAGCAGCTTGGAAGGCAGGCGCACAGATACGCAGTATTTT. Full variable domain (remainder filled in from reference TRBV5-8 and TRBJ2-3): EAGVTQSPTHLIKTRGQQATLRCSPISGHTSVYWYQQALGLGLQFLLWYDEGEERNRGNFPPRFSGRQFPNYSSELNVNALELEDSALYLCASSLEGRRTDTQYFGPGTRLTVL.

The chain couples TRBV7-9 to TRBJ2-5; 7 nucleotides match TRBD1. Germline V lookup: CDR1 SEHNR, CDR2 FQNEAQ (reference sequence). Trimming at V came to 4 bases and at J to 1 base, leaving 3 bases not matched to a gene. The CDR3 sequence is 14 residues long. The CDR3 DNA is TGTGCCAGCAGCTCACAGGGGCCCCAAGAGACCCAGTACTTC. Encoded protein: CASSSQGPQETQYF.

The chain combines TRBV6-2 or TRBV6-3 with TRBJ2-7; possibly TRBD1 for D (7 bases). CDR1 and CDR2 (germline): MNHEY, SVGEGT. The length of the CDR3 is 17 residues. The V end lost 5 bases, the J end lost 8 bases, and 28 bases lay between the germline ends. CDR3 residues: CASSPKRTGGQTPQQYF. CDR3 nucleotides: TGTGCCAGCAGTCCAAAAAGGACCGGGGGACAGACCCCTCAGCAGTACTTC.

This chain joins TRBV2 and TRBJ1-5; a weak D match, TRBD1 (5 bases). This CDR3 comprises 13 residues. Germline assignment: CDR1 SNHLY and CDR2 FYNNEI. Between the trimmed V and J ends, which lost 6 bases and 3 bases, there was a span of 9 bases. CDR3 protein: CASSPRDNQPQHF. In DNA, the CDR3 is TGTGCCAGCAGCCCCAGGGACAATCAGCCCCAGCATTTT.

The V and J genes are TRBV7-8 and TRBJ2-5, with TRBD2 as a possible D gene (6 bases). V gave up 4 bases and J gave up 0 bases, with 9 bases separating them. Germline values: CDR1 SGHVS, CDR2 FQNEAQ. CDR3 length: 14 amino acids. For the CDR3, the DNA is TGTGCCAGCAGCTCCCGGGACTACCAAGAGACCCAGTACTTC. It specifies CASSSRDYQETQYF.

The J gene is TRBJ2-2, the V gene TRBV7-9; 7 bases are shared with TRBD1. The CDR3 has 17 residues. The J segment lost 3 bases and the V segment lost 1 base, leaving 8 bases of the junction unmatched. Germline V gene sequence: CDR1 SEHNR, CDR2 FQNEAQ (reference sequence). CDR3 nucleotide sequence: TGTGCCAGCAGCTTAGTCGTCGGGACAGATCACACCGGGGAGCTGTTTTTT. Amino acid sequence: CASSLVVGTDHTGELFF. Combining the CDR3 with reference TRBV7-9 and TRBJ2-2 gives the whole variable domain DTGVSQNPRHKITKRGQNVTFRCDPISEHNRLYWYRQTLGQGPEFLTYFQNEAQLEKSRLLSDRFSAERPKGSFSTLEIQRTEQGDSAMYLCASSLVVGTDHTGELFFGEGSRLTVL.

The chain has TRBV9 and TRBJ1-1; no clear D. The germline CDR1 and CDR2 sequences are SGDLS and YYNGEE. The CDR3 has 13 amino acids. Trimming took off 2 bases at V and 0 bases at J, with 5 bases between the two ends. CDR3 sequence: CASSVRMNTEAFF. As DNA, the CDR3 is TGTGCCAGCAGCGTCCGTATGAACACTGAAGCTTTCTTT.

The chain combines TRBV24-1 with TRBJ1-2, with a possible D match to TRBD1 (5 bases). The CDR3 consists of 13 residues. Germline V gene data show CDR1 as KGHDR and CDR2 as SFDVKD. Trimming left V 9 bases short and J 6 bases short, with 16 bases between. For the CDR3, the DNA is TGTGCCACCGGGTCGGGGGGTGACAATGGCTACACCTTC. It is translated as CATGSGGDNGYTF.

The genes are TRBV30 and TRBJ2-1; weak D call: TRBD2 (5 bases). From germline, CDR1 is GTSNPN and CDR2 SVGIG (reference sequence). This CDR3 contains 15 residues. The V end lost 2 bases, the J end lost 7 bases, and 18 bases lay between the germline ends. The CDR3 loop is CAWSTREVRTNEQFF. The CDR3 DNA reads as TGTGCCTGGAGTACACGGGAAGTTCGGACGAATGAGCAGTTCTTC. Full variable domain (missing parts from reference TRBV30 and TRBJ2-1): SQTIHQWPATLVQPVGSPLSLECTVEGTSNPNLYWYRQAAGRGLQLLFYSVGIGQISSEVPQNLSASRPQDRQFILSSKKLLLSDSGFYLCAWSTREVRTNEQFFGPGTRLTVL.

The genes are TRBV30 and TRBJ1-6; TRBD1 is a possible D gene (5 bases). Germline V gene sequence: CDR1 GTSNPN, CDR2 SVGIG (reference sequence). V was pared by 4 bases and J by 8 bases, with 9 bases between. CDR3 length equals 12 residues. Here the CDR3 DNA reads TGTGCCTGGACAGGGCTACATTCACCCCTCCACTTT. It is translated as CAWTGLHSPLHF.

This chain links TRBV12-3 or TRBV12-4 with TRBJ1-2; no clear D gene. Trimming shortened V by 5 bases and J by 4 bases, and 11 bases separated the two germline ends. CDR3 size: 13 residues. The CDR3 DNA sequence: TGTGCCAGCAGTCCTTTTGAGGGCTATGGCTACACCTTC. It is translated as CASSPFEGYGYTF.

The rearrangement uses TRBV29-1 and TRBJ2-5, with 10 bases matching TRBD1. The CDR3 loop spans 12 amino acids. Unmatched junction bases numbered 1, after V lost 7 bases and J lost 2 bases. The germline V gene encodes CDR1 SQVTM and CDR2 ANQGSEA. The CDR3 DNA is TGCAGCGGGGGACAGGGGCAAGAGACCCAGTACTTC. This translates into CSGGQGQETQYF.

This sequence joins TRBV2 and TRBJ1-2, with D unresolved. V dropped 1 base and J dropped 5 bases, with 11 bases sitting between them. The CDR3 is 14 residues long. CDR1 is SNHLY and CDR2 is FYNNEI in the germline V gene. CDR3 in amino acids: CASSEGRKVYGYTF. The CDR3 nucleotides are TGTGCCAGCAGTGAAGGCAGGAAGGTTTATGGCTACACCTTC.

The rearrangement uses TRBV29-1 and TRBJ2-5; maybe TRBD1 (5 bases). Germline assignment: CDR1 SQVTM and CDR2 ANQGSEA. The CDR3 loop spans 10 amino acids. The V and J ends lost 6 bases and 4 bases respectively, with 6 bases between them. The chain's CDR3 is CSVQGETQYF. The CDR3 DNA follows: TGCAGCGTCCAGGGAGAGACCCAGTACTTC.

CDR3 DNA: TGTGCCAGTAGTATAGATCAGGGCCCGAACACTGAAGCTTTCTTT. It specifies CASSIDQGPNTEAFF. V is TRBV19 and J is TRBJ1-1, with D tentatively TRBD1 (5 bases). The ends were cut back, 0 bases at V and 1 base at J, with 9 bases in the middle. CDR1 LNHDA and CDR2 SQIVND come from the germline V gene (reference sequence). The CDR3 has 15 residues.

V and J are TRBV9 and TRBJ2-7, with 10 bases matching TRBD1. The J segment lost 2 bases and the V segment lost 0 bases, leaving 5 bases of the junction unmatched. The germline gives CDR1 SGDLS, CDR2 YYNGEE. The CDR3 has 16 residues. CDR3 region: CASSVAGTGVPYEQYF. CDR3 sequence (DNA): TGTGCCAGCAGCGTAGCTGGGACAGGGGTCCCCTACGAGCAGTACTTC. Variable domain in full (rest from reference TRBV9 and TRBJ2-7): DSGVTQTPKHLITATGQRVTLRCSPRSGDLSVYWYQQSLDQGLQFLIQYYNGEERAKGNILERFSAQQFPDLHSELNLSSLELGDSALYFCASSVAGTGVPYEQYFGPGTRLTVT.

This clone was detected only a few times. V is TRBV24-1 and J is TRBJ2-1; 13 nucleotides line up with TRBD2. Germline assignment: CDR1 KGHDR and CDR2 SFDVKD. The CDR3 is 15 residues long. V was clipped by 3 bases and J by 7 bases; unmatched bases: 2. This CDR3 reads CATSDTGLAGNEQFF. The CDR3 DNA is TGTGCCACCAGTGATACGGGACTAGCGGGAAATGAGCAGTTCTTC.

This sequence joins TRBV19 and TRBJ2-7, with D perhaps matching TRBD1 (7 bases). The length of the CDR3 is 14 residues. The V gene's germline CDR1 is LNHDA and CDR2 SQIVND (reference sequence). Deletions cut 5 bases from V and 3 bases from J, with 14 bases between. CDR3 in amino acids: CASSPWGDSYEQYF. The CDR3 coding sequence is TGTGCCAGTAGTCCCTGGGGGGACAGCTACGAGCAGTACTTC.

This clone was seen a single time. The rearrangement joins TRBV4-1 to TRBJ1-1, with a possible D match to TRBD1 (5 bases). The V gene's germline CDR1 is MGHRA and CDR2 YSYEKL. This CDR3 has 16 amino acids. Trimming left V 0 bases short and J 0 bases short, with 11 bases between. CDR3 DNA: TGCGCCAGCAGCCAAGATCGGGACTCCCTGAACACTGAAGCTTTCTTT. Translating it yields CASSQDRDSLNTEAFF.

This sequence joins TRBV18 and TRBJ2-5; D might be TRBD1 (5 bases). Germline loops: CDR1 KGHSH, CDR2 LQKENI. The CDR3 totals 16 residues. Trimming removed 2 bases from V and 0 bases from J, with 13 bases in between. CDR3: CASSPRPGLDQETQYF. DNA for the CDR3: TGTGCCAGCTCACCAAGGCCAGGGCTAGACCAAGAGACCCAGTACTTC.

The CDR3 reads CASSRQDAGNTIYF. DNA of the CDR3: TGTGCCAGCAGTAGACAGGATGCTGGAAACACCATATATTTT. This chain links TRBV2 with TRBJ1-3, with a possible D match to TRBD1 (6 bases). The CDR3 is made up of 14 amino acids. From germline, CDR1 is SNHLY and CDR2 FYNNEI. Trimming shortened V by 5 bases and J by 2 bases, and 10 bases separated the two germline ends.

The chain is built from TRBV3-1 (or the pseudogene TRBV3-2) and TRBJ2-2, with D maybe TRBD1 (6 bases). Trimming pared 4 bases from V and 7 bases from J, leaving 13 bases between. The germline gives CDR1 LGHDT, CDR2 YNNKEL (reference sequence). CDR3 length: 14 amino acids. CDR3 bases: TGTGCCAGCAGCCGGCAGGGGCCCGTCGGGGAGCTGTTTTTT. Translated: CASSRQGPVGELFF.